The 17 T cell receptor beta chains below all came from one sample that was sequenced in a study of T cell changes during pregnancy in multiple sclerosis. Measured with immunoSEQ multiplex PCR; TCRdb has only the in-frame clones, and not every one. Seen here are about 36,000 clones, 92% observed once, and the top ten hold 0.47%. Sequencing was performed on CD4+ T cells from peripheral blood mononuclear cells, taken after pregnancy. The receptors were sampled from a female donor with multiple sclerosis, enrolled in a pregnancy study.

This clone occurred once. V gene TRBV5-1 combines with J gene TRBJ2-7; 7 positions match TRBD2. The CDR3 covers 15 residues. The germline V gene has CDR1 SGHRS and CDR2 YFSETQ. V dropped 4 bases and J dropped 4; count of bases not matched to a gene: 11. The CDR3 DNA is TGCGCCAGCAGCCGGTGGGGGGGGACGGAGTACGAGCAGTACTTC. Translation gives CASSRWGGTEYEQYF.

The V call is TRBV7-2, the J call TRBJ1-5; D is perhaps TRBD1 (6 bases). Germline V gives CDR1 SGHTA, CDR2 FQGNSA. The CDR3 consists of 15 residues. Trimming took off 1 base at V and 2 bases at J, with 9 bases between the two ends. Here the CDR3 reads CASSLEGGRNQPQHF. Here the CDR3 DNA reads TGTGCCAGCAGCTTAGAGGGGGGGCGCAATCAGCCCCAGCATTTT.

This chain's CDR3 is CASSFGQYNEQFF. CDR3 bases: TGTGCCAGCAGCTTCGGACAGTACAATGAGCAGTTCTTC. The chain couples TRBV7-6 to TRBJ2-1; possible D gene TRBD1, 6 bases. Germline assignment: CDR1 SGHVS and CDR2 FNYEAQ. V was shortened by 3 bases and J by 4 bases, with 7 bases between the two germline ends. This CDR3 has 13 amino acids.

The chain employs TRBV11-3 and TRBJ2-3; 9 bases are a match to TRBD1. CDR1 SGHNT and CDR2 YENEEA come from the germline V gene. The trim removed 5 bases at V and 2 bases at J, leaving 5 bases unmatched. There are 15 residues in the CDR3. The CDR3 DNA sequence: TGTGCCAGCAGCAGCGGGACAGGGTTCACAGATACGCAGTATTTT. This encodes CASSSGTGFTDTQYF.

V gene TRBV7-9 combines with J gene TRBJ2-2, with D possibly TRBD1 on 5 matching bases. CDR1 and CDR2 (germline): SEHNR, FQNEAQ (reference sequence). Trimming left V 2 bases short and J 1 base short, with 20 bases between. The CDR3 spans 19 residues. The CDR3 protein is CASSLSGGQGLWNTGELFF. The CDR3 region has the DNA TGTGCCAGCAGCTTATCGGGTGGCCAGGGTCTTTGGAACACCGGGGAGCTGTTTTTT.

The V gene is TRBV7-7, the J gene TRBJ2-2, with 14 bases fitting TRBD2. The J segment lost 0 bases and the V segment lost 5 bases, leaving 14 bases of the junction unmatched. Germline-derived CDR1 and CDR2 are SSHAT and FNYEAQ (reference sequence). There are 21 residues in the CDR3. The CDR3 region is CASSHLGGTSGGDANTGELFF. CDR3 bases: TGTGCCAGCAGCCACCTAGGCGGGACTAGCGGGGGAGACGCGAACACCGGGGAGCTGTTTTTT.

The chain is built from TRBV6-1 and TRBJ2-3; 7 nucleotides agree with TRBD1. Germline trimming cut 4 bases from V and 6 bases from J; bases unmatched to any gene: 13. Germline CDR1 and CDR2: MNHNS and SASEGT. The CDR3 sequence is 16 residues long. For the CDR3, the DNA is TGTGCCAGCAGTGTCGGTCCGGGACAGCGCCGGGATACGCAGTATTTT. Translation gives CASSVGPGQRRDTQYF.

This CDR3 is CASGLVRGDRDHIQYF. The DNA of the CDR3 is TGTGCTAGTGGTTTGGTACGGGGGGACAGGGATCACATTCAGTACTTC. The rearrangement joins TRBV12-5 to TRBJ2-4; 9 bases are a match to TRBD1. From germline, CDR1 is LGHNT and CDR2 FRNRAP. V lost 0 bases and J lost 8; bases outside the gene matches: 8. The CDR3 is 16 amino acids. The complete variable domain, with remaining parts taken from reference TRBV12-5 and TRBJ2-4, reads DARVTQTPRHKVTEMGQEVTMRCQPILGHNTVFWYRQTMMQGLELLAYFRNRAPLDDSGMPKDRFSAEMPDATLATLKIQPSEPRDSAVYFCASGLVRGDRDHIQYFGAGTRLSVL.

The chain recombines TRBV18 with TRBJ2-1; 8 bases match TRBD1. The CDR3 runs to 14 residues. The germline V gene encodes CDR1 KGHSH and CDR2 LQKENI. Trimming took 4 bases from V and 6 from J; bases not matched to a gene: 5. The CDR3 protein is CASSLDRGVNEQFF. The CDR3, as DNA: TGTGCCAGCTCACTTGACAGGGGAGTCAATGAGCAGTTCTTC.

The chain is built from TRBV7-3 and TRBJ1-1; the D gene is possibly TRBD1 (5 bases). Trimming removed 5 bases from V and 8 bases from J, with 12 bases in between. CDR1 and CDR2 (germline): SGHTA, FQGTGA. The CDR3 sequence is 12 residues long. CDR3 in DNA: TGTGCCAGCAGCGCGGGGGGTGGGGAAGCTTTCTTT. Protein: CASSAGGGEAFF. Combining the CDR3 with reference TRBV7-3 and TRBJ1-1 gives the whole variable domain GAGVSQTPSNKVTEKGKYVELRCDPISGHTALYWYRQSLGQGPEFLIYFQGTGAADDSGLPNDRFFAVRPEGSVSTLKIQRTERGDSAVYLCASSAGGGEAFFGQGTRLTVV.

The chain is built from TRBV5-1 and TRBJ2-1; TRBD2 is a possible D gene (5 bases). In germline, CDR1 is SGHRS, CDR2 YFSETQ. The V gene lost 0 bases and the J gene lost 5 bases, with 6 bases spanning the gap. CDR3 length: 13 residues. CDR3 in DNA: TGCGCCAGCAGCTTGGTGGGAGACAATGAGCAGTTCTTC. Its translation is CASSLVGDNEQFF.

This clone was recorded only once. V gene TRBV7-3 combines with J gene TRBJ2-2; TRBD2 might be the D (6 bases). The CDR3 is made up of 18 amino acids. Between the trimmed V and J ends, which lost 5 bases and 0 bases, there was a span of 19 bases. Germline V gene sequence: CDR1 SGHTA, CDR2 FQGTGA. Here the CDR3 reads CASSHQSPSAANTGELFF. CDR3 nucleotide sequence: TGTGCCAGCAGCCACCAGAGCCCTAGCGCAGCGAACACCGGGGAGCTGTTTTTT.

This chain links TRBV5-1 with TRBJ1-2, with TRBD1 matching over 12 bases. This CDR3 is 15 amino acids long. Looked up from germline, CDR1 is SGHRS and CDR2 is YFSETQ. Germline trimming cut 4 bases from V and 8 bases from J; bases unmatched to any gene: 9. CDR3 coding DNA: TGCGCCAGCAGCCCCCGGGACAGGGGGCCTGGGGGCTACACCTTC. Its protein is CASSPRDRGPGGYTF.

The chain uses TRBV7-7 and TRBJ2-1, with 7 bases lining up with TRBD1. The V and J ends lost 5 bases and 9 bases, in that order; junction bases with no gene match: 4. CDR1 is SSHAT and CDR2 is FNYEAQ in the germline V gene (reference sequence). The CDR3 has 12 residues. As DNA, the CDR3 is TGTGCCAGCAGCAACGCAGGGGGTGAGCAGTTCTTC. This gives the protein CASSNAGGEQFF.

V usage is TRBV6-5 and J usage is TRBJ2-5; the match to TRBD2 covers 7 bases. J was trimmed by 5 bases and V by 6 bases; bases with no gene match: 9. The CDR3 is made up of 14 amino acids. Germline loops: CDR1 MNHEY, CDR2 SVGAGI. CDR3 loop: CASRGLAAGETQYF. The CDR3 DNA is TGTGCCAGCAGAGGTCTAGCGGCGGGGGAGACCCAGTACTTC.

V usage is TRBV15 and J usage is TRBJ2-2; 7 positions agree with TRBD2. CDR3 size: 19 residues. The junction had 10 bases not matched to a gene; V was cut back by 0 bases and J by 0 bases. The germline V gene encodes CDR1 LNHNV and CDR2 YYDKDF (reference sequence). CDR3 DNA sequence: TGTGCCACCAGCAGAGATCTCTTCGAGGGAGGGCCGAACACCGGGGAGCTGTTTTTT. Encoded protein: CATSRDLFEGGPNTGELFF.

The chain combines TRBV5-1 with TRBJ2-2; 7 bases map to TRBD1. V trimming: 0 bases; J trimming: 0 bases; junction bases outside the gene matches: 2. The CDR3 extends over 16 amino acids. Germline CDR1 is SGHRS and CDR2 is YFSETQ. In nucleotides, the CDR3 is TGCGCCAGCAGCTTGGGGACAGGACCGAACACCGGGGAGCTGTTTTTT. Its protein product is CASSLGTGPNTGELFF.